These 28 T cell receptor beta chains share one sample of origin, sequenced in a study of CD8 T cells in Susac syndrome. Random-hexamer reverse transcription was applied to about 0.5 to 1 ug RNA. TCRdb re-analysed the immunoSEQ multiplex PCR reads in MiXCR, keeping a single row per CDR3 protein. The profile shows around 200,000 distinct CDR3 sequences, over 85% of them singletons. Specimen: CD4+ T cells from PBMCs. The receptors originated from a human donor in good health.

This sequence joins TRBV15 and TRBJ1-4; 7 positions agree with TRBD1. The V and J ends lost 5 bases and 2 bases, in that order; junction bases with no gene match: 8. CDR3 length: 16 amino acids. The germline gives CDR1 LNHNV, CDR2 YYDKDF (reference sequence). Here the CDR3 DNA reads TGTGCCACCAGCGGAGCTACAGGGGCTACTAATGAAAAACTGTTTTTT. Translating it yields CATSGATGATNEKLFF.

The chain employs TRBV29-1 and TRBJ1-2; unclear D gene. The CDR3 totals 11 residues. The germline V gene encodes CDR1 SQVTM and CDR2 ANQGSEA. Trimming took off 7 bases at V and 0 bases at J, with 6 bases between the two ends. The chain's CDR3 is CSAEPNYGYTF. In DNA form, the CDR3 reads TGCAGCGCAGAACCTAACTATGGCTACACCTTC.

The chain employs TRBV18 and TRBJ1-1, with D possibly matching TRBD1 (5 bases). This CDR3 contains 15 residues. CDR1 KGHSH and CDR2 LQKENI come from the germline V gene. The V and J ends lost 2 bases and 1 base respectively, with 11 bases between them. The CDR3 DNA reads TGTGCCAGCTCACCAAGGGGTAGGGAGAACACTGAAGCTTTCTTT. Residues: CASSPRGRENTEAFF.

This clonotype was counted a single time. The DNA of the CDR3 is TGCAGTGCTAGGCAGAGGGCCACAGATACGCAGTATTTT. Its protein is CSARQRATDTQYF. This chain connects TRBV20-1 to TRBJ2-3; perhaps TRBD2 as D (5 bases). This CDR3 region has 13 residues. CDR1 and CDR2 (germline): DFQATT, SNEGSKA (reference sequence). Trimming stripped 3 bases from V and 2 bases from J, with 9 bases between.

This rearrangement joins TRBV3-1 to TRBJ2-3; TRBD2 matches at 7 bases. Trimming removed 3 bases from V and 8 bases from J; junction bases left unmatched: 2. This CDR3 contains 12 residues. From germline, CDR1 is LGHDT and CDR2 YNNKEL (reference sequence). The CDR3 sequence: CASSHGLGTQYF. In DNA, the CDR3 is TGTGCCAGCAGCCACGGACTAGGTACGCAGTATTTT.

The chain is built from TRBV30 and TRBJ2-1; TRBD2 matches 7 bases. Per germline, CDR1 GTSNPN and CDR2 SVGIG (reference sequence). V lost 6 bases and J lost 3; bases outside the gene matches: 8. The CDR3 extends over 14 amino acids. The CDR3 DNA is TGTGCCTGTCAGGCCTTAGCGGGCTACAATGAGCAGTTCTTC. Residues: CACQALAGYNEQFF.

The chain employs TRBV6-5 and TRBJ2-1; possibly TRBD2 for D (5 bases). Germline CDR1 is MNHEY and CDR2 is SVGAGI. The CDR3 has 15 amino acids. V gave up 0 bases and J gave up 0 bases, with 6 bases separating them. The CDR3 loop is CASSYSGSSYNEQFF. CDR3 nucleotides: TGTGCCAGCAGTTACTCAGGGAGCTCCTACAATGAGCAGTTCTTC.

The genes are TRBV25-1 and TRBJ2-1; 12 positions agree with TRBD2. V dropped 3 bases and J dropped 5; count of bases not matched to a gene: 2. The CDR3 loop spans 15 amino acids. CDR1 MGHDK and CDR2 SYGVNS come from the germline V gene. This CDR3 reads CASSDPSGGDNEQFF. Here the CDR3 DNA reads TGTGCCAGCAGTGACCCTAGCGGGGGGGACAATGAGCAGTTCTTC.

V usage is TRBV29-1 and J usage is TRBJ2-3, with D maybe TRBD2 (7 bases). CDR1 is SQVTM, CDR2 ANQGSEA, per germline. V lost 0 bases to trimming and J lost 8 bases, with 15 bases between them. The CDR3 contains 14 residues. Here the CDR3 reads CSVEDVRGGSTQYF. In DNA, the CDR3 is TGCAGCGTTGAAGATGTGAGGGGGGGCAGTACGCAGTATTTT.

The chain employs TRBV7-2 and TRBJ2-3, with 7 bases lining up with TRBD1. The ends lost 3 bases at V and 1 base at J; junction bases unmatched: 4. Germline lookup yields CDR1 SGHTA and CDR2 FQGNSA. The CDR3 loop spans 15 amino acids. Here the CDR3 DNA reads TGTGCCAGCAGCTTCTCAACAGGGGGCACAGATACGCAGTATTTT. This translates into CASSFSTGGTDTQYF.

This clonotype came up a few times. The chain is built from TRBV6-5 and TRBJ2-3, with D possibly called TRBD1 or TRBD2 (5 bases each). This CDR3 contains 14 residues. Germline V gene sequence: CDR1 MNHEY, CDR2 SVGAGI. The V gene lost 3 bases and the J gene lost 5 bases, with 12 bases spanning the gap. This CDR3 is CASSYGGEVDTQYF. CDR3 DNA sequence: TGTGCCAGCAGTTATGGGGGAGAAGTAGATACGCAGTATTTT.

The chain employs TRBV2 and TRBJ2-7; D possibly matches TRBD1 or TRBD2 (5 bases each). The CDR3 is 14 residues long. Per the germline V gene, CDR1 is SNHLY and CDR2 is FYNNEI. The V end was cut by 3 bases, the J end by 3 bases, with 12 bases between. The chain's CDR3 is CASSDGRGSYEQYV. In nucleotides, the CDR3 is TGTGCCAGCAGTGACGGACGGGGCAGCTACGAGCAGTACGTC.

The rearrangement uses TRBV5-1 and TRBJ2-3, with 9 bases aligning to TRBD2. CDR1 and CDR2 (germline): SGHRS, YFSETQ. The CDR3 totals 14 residues. CDR3 DNA sequence: TGCGCGACCACGCGGGGGGGCAGCACAGATACGCAGTATTTT. Translating it yields CATTRGGSTDTQYF.

This clonotype appeared a single time. V and J are TRBV18 and TRBJ2-5; 8 bases match TRBD1. Germline trimming cut 2 bases from V and 5 bases from J; bases unmatched to any gene: 7. Germline V gene lookup returns CDR1 KGHSH and CDR2 LQKENI. The CDR3 covers 15 residues. The CDR3 DNA is TGTGCCAGCTCACCATTGGCAGGGGGCTTGGAGACCCAGTACTTC. Encoded protein: CASSPLAGGLETQYF.

This rearrangement joins TRBV7-9 to TRBJ2-7; weak D call: TRBD2 (5 bases). Germline V gives CDR1 SEHNR, CDR2 FQNEAQ (reference sequence). This CDR3 has 15 amino acids. The germline V and J ends were trimmed by 1 base and 6 bases, with 16 bases remaining between them. The CDR3 region is CASSLVSGRAVEQYV. CDR3 sequence (DNA): TGTGCCAGCAGCTTAGTCAGCGGAAGGGCGGTCGAGCAGTACGTC.

This sequence joins TRBV18 and TRBJ1-1; TRBD1 is a possible D gene (6 bases). Germline values: CDR1 KGHSH, CDR2 LQKENI. The V gene lost 2 bases and the J gene lost 5 bases, with 15 bases spanning the gap. The CDR3 has 15 residues. The CDR3 region is CASSPTQGRETEAFF. DNA of the CDR3: TGTGCCAGCTCACCAACTCAGGGGAGGGAGACTGAAGCTTTCTTT. Full variable domain (missing parts from reference TRBV18 and TRBJ1-1): NAGVMQNPRHLVRRRGQEARLRCSPMKGHSHVYWYRQLPEEGLKFMVYLQKENIIDESGMPKERFSAEFPKEGPSILRIQQVVRGDSAAYFCASSPTQGRETEAFFGQGTRLTVV.

The chain recombines TRBV23-1 with TRBJ1-2; D gene unclear. TRBV23-1 is treated as an ORF (open reading frame) with a function not yet certain. The germline V and J ends were trimmed by 10 bases and 8 bases, with 11 bases remaining between them. This CDR3 comprises 10 residues. The CDR3 DNA reads TGCGCCACCGACCGGGTGGGCTACACCTTC. Protein sequence: CATDRVGYTF.

The CDR3 DNA follows: TGTGCCAGCAGCCCCCTCGGTACGACCAAAAACATTCAGTACTTC. Amino acids: CASSPLGTTKNIQYF. This chain joins TRBV5-6 and TRBJ2-4; D remains unclear. The CDR3 has 15 amino acids. Germline V gene sequence: CDR1 SGHDT, CDR2 YYEEEE. The V gene lost 4 bases and the J gene lost 2 bases, with 13 bases spanning the gap.

The chain employs TRBV20-1 and TRBJ2-2; D may be TRBD2 (5 bases). Trimming took 6 bases from V and 0 from J, leaving 11 bases between them. CDR3 length equals 14 residues. The germline gives CDR1 DFQATT, CDR2 SNEGSKA (reference sequence). The CDR3 DNA is TGCAGTGCCCGAGCGGAGACGAACACCGGGGAGCTGTTTTTT. Protein sequence: CSARAETNTGELFF.

V and J are TRBV29-1 and TRBJ2-5, with a possible D match to TRBD1 (5 bases). V lost 3 bases and J 4 bases, leaving 15 bases between the germline ends. This CDR3 spans 14 amino acids. Germline V gene lookup returns CDR1 SQVTM and CDR2 ANQGSEA. CDR3 bases: TGCAGCGTTGAGGGGCCAGAGAAAATAGAGACCCAGTACTTC. Translated, it gives CSVEGPEKIETQYF.

The chain employs TRBV7-9 and TRBJ1-2; TRBD1 might be the D (5 bases). Germline-derived CDR1 and CDR2 are SEHNR and FQNEAQ (reference sequence). V shed 2 bases and J shed 6 bases, with 7 bases lying between them. The CDR3 runs 12 residues. Here the CDR3 DNA reads TGTGCCAGCAGCTTAATGGGGGATGGCTACACCTTC. As protein: CASSLMGDGYTF.

The chain combines TRBV20-1 with TRBJ2-5; D uncertain. Trimming removed 5 bases at V and 5 bases at J, with 24 bases between. This CDR3 comprises 16 residues. Germline V gene data show CDR1 as DFQATT and CDR2 as SNEGSKA (reference sequence). This CDR3 is CSADKQRSSLEETQYF. The CDR3 DNA reads as TGCAGTGCTGATAAACAGAGGTCTTCGTTGGAGGAGACCCAGTACTTC.

The V call is TRBV3-1, the J call TRBJ2-5, with D perhaps TRBD1 (6 bases). The CDR3 totals 15 residues. Germline CDR1 and CDR2: LGHDT and YNNKEL (reference sequence). V lost 4 bases, J lost 4 bases, and 16 bases lay in between. The CDR3 DNA reads TGTGCCAGCAGCCTTCCAGGACAGCTCCGAGAGACCCAGTACTTC. It codes for CASSLPGQLRETQYF.

The chain has TRBV28 and TRBJ1-2, with D unclear. The CDR3 length is 16 residues. Germline CDR1 MDHEN, CDR2 SYDVKM. The ends were cut back, 2 bases at V and 1 base at J, with 14 bases in the middle. The DNA of the CDR3 is TGTGCCAGCAGTTTAGGGTCGCCACTCCTTAACTATGGCTACACCTTC. The encoded protein is CASSLGSPLLNYGYTF.

This chain links TRBV7-8 with TRBJ2-7; D unclear. The CDR3 has 15 amino acids. V lost 0 bases and J lost 1, with 10 bases in between. The germline V gene encodes CDR1 SGHVS and CDR2 FQNEAQ. DNA for the CDR3: TGTGCCAGCAGCTTAGCAGGGCTGGGGTCCTACGAGCAGTACGTC. Its translation is CASSLAGLGSYEQYV.

This rearrangement joins TRBV30 to TRBJ1-2, with TRBD1 identical over 7 bases. The trim removed 2 bases at V and 6 bases at J, leaving 6 bases unmatched. The CDR3 is 13 amino acids. CDR1 and CDR2 (germline): GTSNPN, SVGIG (reference sequence). The DNA of the CDR3 is TGTGCCTGGAGTAGGCGCAGGGGGAATGGCTACACCTTC. Protein: CAWSRRRGNGYTF.

The V gene is TRBV7-2, the J gene TRBJ2-7; 9 nucleotides line up with TRBD1. The CDR3 is 14 amino acids. The germline V gene has CDR1 SGHTA and CDR2 FQGNSA. Trimming removed 5 bases from V and 2 bases from J; junction bases left unmatched: 4. CDR3 nucleotides: TGTGCCAGCAGCGGGGGGACAGGGCCCTACGAGCAGTACTTC. Its translation: CASSGGTGPYEQYF.

The chain recombines TRBV28 with TRBJ2-4; 7 nucleotides agree with TRBD1. The CDR3 contains 14 residues. Germline lookup yields CDR1 MDHEN and CDR2 SYDVKM. The junction had 19 bases not matched to a gene; V was cut back by 7 bases and J by 16 bases. CDR3 DNA: TGTGCCAGCACCGCGCGGACAGGTCCCGGCCTGGACTACTTC. It is translated as CASTARTGPGLDYF.